This T cell receptor (beta chain) was identified during a study of T cells after yellow fever vaccination. Study information: Some fractions had low cell numbers, and these were prepared with SMART-Seq v4 Ultra Low Input. The study's findings and limits: A secondary response was less intense yet reached its peak sooner, at day 5 versus 15. There was a possibility that FACS-sorted repertoires contained abundant clonotypes contaminating from the bulk population. Subsequent to the booster, the majority of primary-vaccination clones reappeared (96% CD4, 85% to 90% CD8).

J was trimmed by 2 bases and V by 4 bases; bases with no gene match: 7. The germline gives CDR1 GTSNPN, CDR2 SVGIG (reference sequence). The CDR3 extends over 16 amino acids. This clonotype was seen a few times. Antigen: not known. MiXCR, applied by TCRdb to the 5' RACE reads, yields one record per CDR3 protein. The sample has 200,000 to 300,000 distinct CDR3 sequences, over 10% seen once. The rearrangement uses TRBV30 and TRBJ2-3; 12 bases map to TRBD2. This TCR derives from a man aged 25 to 40 who received the YFV17D yellow fever vaccine. The sequenced sample was CD4+ T cells sorted from PBMCs, obtained 45 days after the yellow fever booster vaccination. CDR3 amino acids: CAWNPGLAGLTDTQYF. As DNA, the CDR3 is TGTGCCTGGAACCCCGGACTAGCGGGACTCACAGATACGCAGTATTTT.